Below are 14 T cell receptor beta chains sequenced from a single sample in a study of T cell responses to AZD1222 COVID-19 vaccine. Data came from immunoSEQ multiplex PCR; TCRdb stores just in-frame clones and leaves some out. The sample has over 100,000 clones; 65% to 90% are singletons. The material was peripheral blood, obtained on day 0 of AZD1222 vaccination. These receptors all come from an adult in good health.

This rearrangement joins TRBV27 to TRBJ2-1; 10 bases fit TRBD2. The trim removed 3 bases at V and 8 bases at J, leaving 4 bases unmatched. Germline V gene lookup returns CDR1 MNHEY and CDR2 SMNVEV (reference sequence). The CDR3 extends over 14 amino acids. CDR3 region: CASSLASGGDEQFF. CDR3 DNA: TGTGCCAGCAGTTTGGCTAGCGGGGGCGATGAGCAGTTCTTC.

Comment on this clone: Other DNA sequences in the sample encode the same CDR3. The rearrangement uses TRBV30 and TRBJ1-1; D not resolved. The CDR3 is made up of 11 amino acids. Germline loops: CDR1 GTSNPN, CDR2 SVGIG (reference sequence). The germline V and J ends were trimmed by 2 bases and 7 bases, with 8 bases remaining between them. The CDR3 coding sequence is TGTGCCTGGAGTCCCACCCGTGAAGCTTTCTTT. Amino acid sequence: CAWSPTREAFF.

The CDR3 bases are TGCGCCAGCAGCTTTAACGGATTTACTGAAGCTTTCTTT. Amino acids: CASSFNGFTEAFF. The chain has TRBV5-1 and TRBJ1-1; no definite D call. CDR1 and CDR2 (germline): SGHRS, YFSETQ. This CDR3 spans 13 amino acids. Trimming shortened V by 2 bases and J by 5 bases, and 10 bases separated the two germline ends.

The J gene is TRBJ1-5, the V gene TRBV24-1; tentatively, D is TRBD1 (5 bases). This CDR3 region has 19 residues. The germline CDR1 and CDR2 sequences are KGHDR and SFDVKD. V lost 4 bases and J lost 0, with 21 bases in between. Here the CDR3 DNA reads TGTGCCACCAGTGACCCTAGGGGTCCGGGCCTCCATAGCAATCAGCCCCAGCATTTT. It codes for CATSDPRGPGLHSNQPQHF.

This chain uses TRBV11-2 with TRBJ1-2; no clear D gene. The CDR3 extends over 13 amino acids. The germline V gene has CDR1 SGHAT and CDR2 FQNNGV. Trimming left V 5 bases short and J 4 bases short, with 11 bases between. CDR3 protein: CASSPTGGYGYTF. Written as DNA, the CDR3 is TGTGCCAGCAGCCCCACGGGTGGCTATGGCTACACCTTC.

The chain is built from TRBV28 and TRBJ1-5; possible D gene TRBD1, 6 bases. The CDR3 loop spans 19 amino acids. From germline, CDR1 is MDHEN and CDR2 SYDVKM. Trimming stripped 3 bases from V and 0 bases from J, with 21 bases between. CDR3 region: CASSFLSGHKQNSNQPQHF. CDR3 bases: TGTGCCAGCAGTTTTCTCTCGGGACACAAACAGAATAGCAATCAGCCCCAGCATTTT.

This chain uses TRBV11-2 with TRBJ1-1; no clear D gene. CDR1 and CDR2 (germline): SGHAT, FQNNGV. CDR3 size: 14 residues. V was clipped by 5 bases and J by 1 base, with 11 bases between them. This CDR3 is CASSTSRRNTEAFF. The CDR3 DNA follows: TGTGCCAGCAGCACTTCGCGTCGGAACACTGAAGCTTTCTTT. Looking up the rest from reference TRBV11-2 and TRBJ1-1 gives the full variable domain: EAGVAQSPRYKIIEKRQSVAFWCNPISGHATLYWYQQILGQGPKLLIQFQNNGVVDDSQLPKDRFSAERLKGVDSTLKIQPAKLEDSAVYLCASSTSRRNTEAFFGQGTRLTVV.

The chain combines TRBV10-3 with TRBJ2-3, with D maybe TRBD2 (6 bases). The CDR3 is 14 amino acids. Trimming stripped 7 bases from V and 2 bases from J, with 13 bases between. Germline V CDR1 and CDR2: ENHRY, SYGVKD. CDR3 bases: TGTGCCATCACCCGGACTATTTACACAGATACGCAGTATTTT. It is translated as CAITRTIYTDTQYF.

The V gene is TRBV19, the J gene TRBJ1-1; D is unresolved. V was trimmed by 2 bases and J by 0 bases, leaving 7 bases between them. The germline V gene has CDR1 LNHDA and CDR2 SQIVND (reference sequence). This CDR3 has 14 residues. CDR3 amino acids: CASSIRSLNTEAFF. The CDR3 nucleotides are TGTGCCAGTAGTATACGTAGCTTGAACACTGAAGCTTTCTTT.

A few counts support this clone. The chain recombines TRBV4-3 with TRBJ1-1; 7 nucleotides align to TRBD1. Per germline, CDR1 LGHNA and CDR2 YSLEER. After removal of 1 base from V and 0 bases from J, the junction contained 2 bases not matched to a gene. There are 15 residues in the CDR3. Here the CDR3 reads CASSQGDSMNTEAFF. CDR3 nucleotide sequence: TGCGCCAGCAGCCAAGGGGACAGTATGAACACTGAAGCTTTCTTT.

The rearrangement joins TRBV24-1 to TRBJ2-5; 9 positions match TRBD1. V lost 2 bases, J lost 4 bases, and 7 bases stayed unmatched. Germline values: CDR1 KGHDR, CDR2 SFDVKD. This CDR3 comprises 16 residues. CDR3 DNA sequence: TGTGCCACCAGTGATTCGGGACAGGGATGGGGAGAGACCCAGTACTTC. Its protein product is CATSDSGQGWGETQYF.

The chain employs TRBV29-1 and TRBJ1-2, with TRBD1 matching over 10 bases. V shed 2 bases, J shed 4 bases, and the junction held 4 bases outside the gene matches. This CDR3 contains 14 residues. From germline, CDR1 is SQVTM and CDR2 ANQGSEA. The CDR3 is CSVEKDRGAYGYTF. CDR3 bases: TGCAGCGTTGAAAAGGACAGGGGGGCCTATGGCTACACCTTC.

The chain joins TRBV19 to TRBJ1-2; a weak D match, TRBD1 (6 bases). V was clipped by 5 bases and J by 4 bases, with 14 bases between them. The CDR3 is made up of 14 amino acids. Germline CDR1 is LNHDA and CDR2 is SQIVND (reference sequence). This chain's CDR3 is CASSSVGDTYGYTF. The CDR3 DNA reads TGTGCCAGTAGTTCGGTTGGGGACACCTATGGCTACACCTTC.

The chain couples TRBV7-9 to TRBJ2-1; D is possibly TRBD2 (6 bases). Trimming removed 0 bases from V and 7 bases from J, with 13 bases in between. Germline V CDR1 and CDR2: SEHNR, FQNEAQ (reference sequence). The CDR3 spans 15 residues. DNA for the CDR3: TGTGCCAGCAGCTTAGCTAAAACTAGCCCGAATGAGCAGTTCTTC. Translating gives CASSLAKTSPNEQFF.